Given below is one T cell receptor (beta chain) in context. This specimen belongs to a study of human T cells and chemical hapten exposure. TCRdb called the RACE reads again in MiXCR, with one record for every CDR3 protein. The data hold around 120,000 distinct CDR3 sequences, with around an eighth observed a single time. Time point specified: pre-sensitization, week 0. Treatment defined: therapeutic diphenylcyclopropenone sensitization with weekly scalp DPC. The CDR3 is 13 amino acids. V was cut by 6 bases and J by 3 bases, with 9 bases left in between. The germline CDR1 and CDR2 sequences are MNHNY and SVGAGI (reference sequence).

This specimen consisted of whole blood, obtained in connection with sensitization to the hapten diphenylcyclopropenone (DPC). The V call is TRBV6-6, the J call TRBJ1-3; D unresolved. The TCR comes from a woman aged 18-35 years with alopecia areata. Some clones in this sample may be carry-over from other donors' samples. The CDR3 DNA reads TGTGCCAGCAGGCAGAGGAATGGAAACACCATATATTTT. Translation: CASRQRNGNTIYF.